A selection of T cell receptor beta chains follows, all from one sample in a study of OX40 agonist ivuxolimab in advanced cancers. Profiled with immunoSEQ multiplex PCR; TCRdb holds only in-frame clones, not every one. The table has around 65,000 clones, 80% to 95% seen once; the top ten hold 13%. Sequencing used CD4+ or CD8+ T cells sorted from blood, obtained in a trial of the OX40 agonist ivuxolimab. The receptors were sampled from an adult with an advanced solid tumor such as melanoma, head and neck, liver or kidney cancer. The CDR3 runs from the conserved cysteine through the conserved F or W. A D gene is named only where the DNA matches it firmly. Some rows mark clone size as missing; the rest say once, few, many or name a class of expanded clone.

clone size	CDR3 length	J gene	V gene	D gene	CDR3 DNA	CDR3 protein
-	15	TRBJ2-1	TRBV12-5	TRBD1	TGTGCTAGTGGTTTGGTAATGGGGGACAGCGATGAGCAGTTCTTC	CASGLVMGDSDEQFF
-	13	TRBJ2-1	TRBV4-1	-	TGCGCCAGCAGTCCAGCGTATTACAATGAGCAGTTCTTC	CASSPAYYNEQFF
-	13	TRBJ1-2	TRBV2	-	TGTGCCAGCAGTGAACATCCATCCTATGGCTACACCTTC	CASSEHPSYGYTF
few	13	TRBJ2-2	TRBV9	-	TGTGCCAGCAGCCCGCCAGGCACCGGGGAGCTGTTTTTT	CASSPPGTGELFF
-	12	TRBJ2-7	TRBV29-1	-	TGCAGCGTTGAGGGACGGACCTACGAGCAGTACTTC	CSVEGRTYEQYF
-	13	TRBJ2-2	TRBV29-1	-	TGCAGCGTTGTGCTAGCGCTGACCGGGGAGCTGTTTTTT	CSVVLALTGELFF
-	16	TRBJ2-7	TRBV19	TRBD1	TGTGCCAGTAGTATGGGGACAGGCGAGTACTCCTACGAGCAGTACTTC	CASSMGTGEYSYEQYF
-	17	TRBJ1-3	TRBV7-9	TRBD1	TGTGCCAGCAGCTCCGGGACAGGGCTCCCTAATGTAAACACCATATATTTT	CASSSGTGLPNVNTIYF
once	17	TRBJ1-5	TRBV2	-	TGTGCCAGCAGTGATATATTTGTCGGTGGGAGCAATCAGCCCCAGCATTTT	CASSDIFVGGSNQPQHF
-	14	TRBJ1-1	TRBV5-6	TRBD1	TGTGCCAGCAGCTTGGAGGCAGGGGGGGCTGAAGCTTTCTTT	CASSLEAGGAEAFF
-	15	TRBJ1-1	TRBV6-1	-	TGTGCCAGCAGTGAATCCGTTGAATCAGGGACTGAAGCTTTCTTT	CASSESVESGTEAFF
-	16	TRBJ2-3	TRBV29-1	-	TGCAGCGTTGAGTGGCGGGACGGATCCTTCACAGATACGCAGTATTTT	CSVEWRDGSFTDTQYF
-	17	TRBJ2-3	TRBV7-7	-	TGTGCCAGCAGCTTAGGACCCCTAGCGAGACCCACAGATACGCAGTATTTT	CASSLGPLARPTDTQYF
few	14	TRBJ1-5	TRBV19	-	TGTGCCAGTAGTATAGGGCTCGGCAATCAGCCCCAGCATTTT	CASSIGLGNQPQHF
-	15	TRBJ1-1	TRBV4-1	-	TGCGCCAGCAGCCAAGGGTTGGTAGGGAACACTGAAGCTTTCTTT	CASSQGLVGNTEAFF
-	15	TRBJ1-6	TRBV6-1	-	TGTGCCAGCAGGGGGACACACCAGGGGAATTCACCCCTCCACTTT	CASRGTHQGNSPLHF
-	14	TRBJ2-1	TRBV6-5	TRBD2	TGTGCCAGCAGTCTAGCGGGGGCGAACAATGAGCAGTTCTTC	CASSLAGANNEQFF
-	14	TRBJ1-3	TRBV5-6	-	TGTGCCAGCAGCTTCGGAGGGCACGGAAACACCATATATTTT	CASSFGGHGNTIYF
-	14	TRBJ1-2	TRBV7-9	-	TGTGCCAGCAGCTTAATCCCCAGAGAATATGGCTACACCTTC	CASSLIPREYGYTF
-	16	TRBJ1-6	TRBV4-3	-	TGCGCCAGCAGCCAAGAGAGGCAGGGTTATAATTCACCCCTCCACTTT	CASSQERQGYNSPLHF
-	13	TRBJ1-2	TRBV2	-	TGTGCCAGCAGTGCGACAGCGAACTATGGCTACACCTTC	CASSATANYGYTF
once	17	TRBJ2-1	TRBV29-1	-	TGCAGCGGAGGGCCGGACTTACTAGTAGGGGGTTACAATGAGCAGTTCTTC	CSGGPDLLVGGYNEQFF
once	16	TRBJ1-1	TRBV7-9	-	TGTGCCAGCAGCCCTCCCCTGGGGGAAGTGGAAACTGAAGCTTTCTTT	CASSPPLGEVETEAFF
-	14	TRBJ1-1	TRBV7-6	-	TGTGCCAGCAGCTTAATTGGGGGTAACACTGAAGCTTTCTTT	CASSLIGGNTEAFF
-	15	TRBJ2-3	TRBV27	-	TGTGCCAGCAGCCCCCTGGCGGGGGCACCAGATACGCAGTATTTT	CASSPLAGAPDTQYF
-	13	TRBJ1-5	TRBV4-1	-	TGCGCCAGCAGCCAATCAATAGGTCAGCCCCAGCATTTT	CASSQSIGQPQHF
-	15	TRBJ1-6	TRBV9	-	TGTGCCAGCAGCGTAGTCGGGACGGGAAATTCACCCCTCCACTTT	CASSVVGTGNSPLHF
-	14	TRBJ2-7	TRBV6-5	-	TGTGCCAGCACCCCTACGGCTCGTTCCTACGAGCAGTACTTC	CASTPTARSYEQYF
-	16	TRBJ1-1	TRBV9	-	TGTGCCAGCAGCGTAGGGGCAGCTACCCCTAACACTGAAGCTTTCTTT	CASSVGAATPNTEAFF
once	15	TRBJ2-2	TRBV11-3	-	TGTGCCAGCAGCTCCATCGGGCATAACACCGGGGAGCTGTTTTTT	CASSSIGHNTGELFF
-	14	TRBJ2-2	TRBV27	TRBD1	TGTGCCAGCACTCTAACAGGGGGCCCCGGGGAGCTGTTTTTT	CASTLTGGPGELFF
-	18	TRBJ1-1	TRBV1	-	TGCACCAGCAGCCCCCGCCGTGGGGGAAGGGGCAACGACACTGAAGCTTTCTTT	CTSSPRRGGRGNDTEAFF
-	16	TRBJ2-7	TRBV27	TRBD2	TGTGCCAGCAGTCCACAAACGGGACTAGCGATCGACGAGCAGTACTTC	CASSPQTGLAIDEQYF
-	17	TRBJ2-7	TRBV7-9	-	TGTGCCAGCACCTCCCTCCCGGGGTCAGGGATCACCTACGAGCAGTACTTC	CASTSLPGSGITYEQYF
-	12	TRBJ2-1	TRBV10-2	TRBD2	TGCGCCAGCGAGGGACTAGCCAATGAGCAGTTCTTC	CASEGLANEQFF
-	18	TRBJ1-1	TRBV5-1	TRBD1	TGCGCCAGCAGCTCCCGGGGACAGGGGGCGATGGGCGACACTGAAGCTTTCTTT	CASSSRGQGAMGDTEAFF
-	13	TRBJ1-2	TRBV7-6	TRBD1	TGTGCCAGCAGCTTAGGGACAGGGTATGGCTACACCTTC	CASSLGTGYGYTF
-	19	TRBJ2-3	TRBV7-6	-	TGTGCCAGCAGCTTAGCCCCAGGCGGGTTTTCGCACCCAACAGATACGCAGTATTTT	CASSLAPGGFSHPTDTQYF
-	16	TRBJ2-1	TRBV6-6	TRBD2	TGTGCCAGCAGTTACGTGGCGGGGGAACCCTACAATGAGCAGTTCTTC	CASSYVAGEPYNEQFF
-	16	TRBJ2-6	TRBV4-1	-	TGCGCCAGCAGCCAAGAAGATCCCTCTGGGGCCAACGTCCTGACTTTC	CASSQEDPSGANVLTF
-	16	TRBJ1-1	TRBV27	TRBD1	TGTGCCAGCAGCTTGGGGGCGGGACAGTCGAACACTGAAGCTTTCTTT	CASSLGAGQSNTEAFF
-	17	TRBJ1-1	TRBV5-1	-	TGCGCCAGCACCCCCGGACACGCACCCTCGGGGAACACTGAAGCTTTCTTT	CASTPGHAPSGNTEAFF
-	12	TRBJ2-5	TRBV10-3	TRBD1	TGTGCCGCCACAGGGGGCTCAGAGACCCAGTACTTC	CAATGGSETQYF